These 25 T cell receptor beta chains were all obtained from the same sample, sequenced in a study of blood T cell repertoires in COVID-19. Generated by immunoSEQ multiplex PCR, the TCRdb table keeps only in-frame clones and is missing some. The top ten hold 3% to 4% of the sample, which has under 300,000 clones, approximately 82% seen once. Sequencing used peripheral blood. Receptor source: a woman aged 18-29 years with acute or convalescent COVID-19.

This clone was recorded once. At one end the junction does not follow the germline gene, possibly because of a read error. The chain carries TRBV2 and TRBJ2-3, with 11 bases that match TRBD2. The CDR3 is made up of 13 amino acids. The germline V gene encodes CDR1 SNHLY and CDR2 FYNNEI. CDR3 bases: TGTGCCAGCAGTGGGGGAACCGGGACTAGCGGCGAATTT. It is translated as CASSGGTGTSGEF.

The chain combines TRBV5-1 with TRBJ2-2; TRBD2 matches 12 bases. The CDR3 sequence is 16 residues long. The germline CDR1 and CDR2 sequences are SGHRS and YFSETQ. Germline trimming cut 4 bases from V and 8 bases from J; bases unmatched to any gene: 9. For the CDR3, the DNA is TGCGCCAGCAGCCCCGGACTAGCGGGAAGGAAGGGGGAGCTGTTTTTT. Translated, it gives CASSPGLAGRKGELFF.

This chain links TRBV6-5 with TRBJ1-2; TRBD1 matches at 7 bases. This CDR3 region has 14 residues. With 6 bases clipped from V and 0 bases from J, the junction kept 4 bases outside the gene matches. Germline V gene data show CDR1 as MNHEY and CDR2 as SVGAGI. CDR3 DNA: TGTGCCAGCAGGGGACAGATAGCTAACTATGGCTACACCTTC. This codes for CASRGQIANYGYTF.

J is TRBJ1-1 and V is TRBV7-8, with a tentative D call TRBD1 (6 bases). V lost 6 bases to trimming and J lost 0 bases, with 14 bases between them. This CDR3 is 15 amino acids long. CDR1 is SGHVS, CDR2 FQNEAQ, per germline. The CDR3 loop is CASSGGPSMNTEAFF. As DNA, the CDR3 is TGTGCCAGCAGTGGGGGCCCCAGCATGAACACTGAAGCTTTCTTT.

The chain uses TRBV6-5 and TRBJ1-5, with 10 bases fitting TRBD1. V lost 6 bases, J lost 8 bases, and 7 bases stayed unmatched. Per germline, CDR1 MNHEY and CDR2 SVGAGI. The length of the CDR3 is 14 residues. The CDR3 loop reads CASRETGGVKPQHF. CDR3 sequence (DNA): TGTGCCAGCAGAGAGACAGGGGGCGTAAAGCCCCAGCATTTT.

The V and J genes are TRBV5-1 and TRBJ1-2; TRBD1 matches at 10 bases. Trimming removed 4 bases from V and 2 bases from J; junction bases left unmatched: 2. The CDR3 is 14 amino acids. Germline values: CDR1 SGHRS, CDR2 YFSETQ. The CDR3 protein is CASSPGQGNYGYTF. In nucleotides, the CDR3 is TGCGCCAGCAGCCCGGGACAGGGGAACTATGGCTACACCTTC.

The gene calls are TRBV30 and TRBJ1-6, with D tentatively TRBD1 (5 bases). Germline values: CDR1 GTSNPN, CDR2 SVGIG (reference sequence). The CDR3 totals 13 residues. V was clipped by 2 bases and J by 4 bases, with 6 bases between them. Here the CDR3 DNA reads TGTGCCTGGAGTCCAGGGTATAATTCACCCCTCCACTTT. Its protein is CAWSPGYNSPLHF.

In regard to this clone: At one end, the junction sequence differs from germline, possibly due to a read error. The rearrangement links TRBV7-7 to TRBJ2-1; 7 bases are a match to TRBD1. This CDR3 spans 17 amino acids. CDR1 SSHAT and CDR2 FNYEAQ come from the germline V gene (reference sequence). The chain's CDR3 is CASSPRQGQSSYNEQFF. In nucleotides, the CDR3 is TGTGCTAGCAGCCCAAGACAGGGACAGAGCTCCTACAATGAGCAGTTCTTC.

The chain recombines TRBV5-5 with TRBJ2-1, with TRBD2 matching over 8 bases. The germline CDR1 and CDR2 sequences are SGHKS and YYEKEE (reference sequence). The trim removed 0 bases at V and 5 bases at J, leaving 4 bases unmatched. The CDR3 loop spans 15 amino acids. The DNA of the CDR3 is TGTGCCAGCAGCTTGGAGGGACTAGGAAACAATGAGCAGTTCTTC. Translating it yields CASSLEGLGNNEQFF.

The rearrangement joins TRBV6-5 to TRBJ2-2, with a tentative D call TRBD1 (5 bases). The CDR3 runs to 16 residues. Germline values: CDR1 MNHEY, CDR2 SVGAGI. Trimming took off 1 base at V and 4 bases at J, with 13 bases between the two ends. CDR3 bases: TGTGCCAGCAGTTACTGGGGCCAGGCACTCACCGGGGAGCTGTTTTTT. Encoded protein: CASSYWGQALTGELFF.

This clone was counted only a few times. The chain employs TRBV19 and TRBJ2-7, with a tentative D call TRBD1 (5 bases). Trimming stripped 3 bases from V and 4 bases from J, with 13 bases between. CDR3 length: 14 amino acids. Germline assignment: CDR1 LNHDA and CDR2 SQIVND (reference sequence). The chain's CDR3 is CASSIIQGAYEQYF. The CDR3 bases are TGTGCCAGTAGTATTATTCAGGGCGCTTACGAGCAGTACTTC.

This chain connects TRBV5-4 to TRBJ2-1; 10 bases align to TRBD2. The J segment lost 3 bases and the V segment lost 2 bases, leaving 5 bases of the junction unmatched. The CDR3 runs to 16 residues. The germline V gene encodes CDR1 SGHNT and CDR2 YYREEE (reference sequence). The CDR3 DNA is TGTGCCAGCAGCTTCCAATTAGCGGGAGGCTACAATGAGCAGTTCTTC. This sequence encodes CASSFQLAGGYNEQFF.

The CDR3 DNA follows: TGTGCCAGCAGCTTAGTCACAGCTGTGGGAAACACCATATATTTT. This gives the protein CASSLVTAVGNTIYF. This chain links TRBV7-2 with TRBJ1-3; D uncertain. Trimming left V 1 base short and J 4 bases short, with 11 bases between. Germline assignment: CDR1 SGHTA and CDR2 FQGNSA. The CDR3 is 15 residues long.

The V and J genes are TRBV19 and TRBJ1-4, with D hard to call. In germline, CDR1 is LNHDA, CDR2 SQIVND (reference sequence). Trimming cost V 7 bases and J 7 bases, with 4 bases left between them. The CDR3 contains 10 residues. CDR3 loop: CASNGEKLFF. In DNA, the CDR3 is TGTGCCAGTAACGGTGAAAAACTGTTTTTT.

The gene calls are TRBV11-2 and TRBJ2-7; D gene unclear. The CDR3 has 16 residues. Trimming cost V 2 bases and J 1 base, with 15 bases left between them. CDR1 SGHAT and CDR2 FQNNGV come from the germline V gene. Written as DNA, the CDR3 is TGTGCCAGCAGCTTACATAACTACGTCAGATCCTACGAGCAGTACTTC. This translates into CASSLHNYVRSYEQYF.

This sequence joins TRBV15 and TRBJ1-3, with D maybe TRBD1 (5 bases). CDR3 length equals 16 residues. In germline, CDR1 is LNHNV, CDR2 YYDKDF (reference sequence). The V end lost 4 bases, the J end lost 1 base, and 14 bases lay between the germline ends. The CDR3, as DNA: TGTGCCACCAGCACCGCCGGGGGTCTTTCTGGAAACACCATATATTTT. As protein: CATSTAGGLSGNTIYF.

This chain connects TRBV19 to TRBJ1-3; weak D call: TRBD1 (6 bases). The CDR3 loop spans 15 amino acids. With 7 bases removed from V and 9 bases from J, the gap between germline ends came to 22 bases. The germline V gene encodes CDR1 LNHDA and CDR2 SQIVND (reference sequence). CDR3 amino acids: CASTPGVAEGRTIYF. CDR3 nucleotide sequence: TGTGCCAGTACTCCAGGGGTAGCAGAGGGCCGCACCATATATTTT. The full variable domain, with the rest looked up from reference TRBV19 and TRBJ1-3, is DGGITQSPKYLFRKEGQNVTLSCEQNLNHDAMYWYRQDPGQGLRLIYYSQIVNDFQKGDIAEGYSVSREKKESFPLTVTSAQKNPTAFYLCASTPGVAEGRTIYFGEGSWLTVV.

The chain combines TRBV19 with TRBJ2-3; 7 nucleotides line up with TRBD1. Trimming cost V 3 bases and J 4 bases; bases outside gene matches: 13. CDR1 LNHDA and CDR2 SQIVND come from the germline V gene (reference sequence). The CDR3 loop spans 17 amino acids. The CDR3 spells CASSMVSSPQGADTQYF. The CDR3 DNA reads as TGTGCCAGTAGTATGGTGTCTTCGCCTCAGGGGGCAGATACGCAGTATTTT. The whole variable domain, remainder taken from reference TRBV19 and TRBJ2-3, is DGGITQSPKYLFRKEGQNVTLSCEQNLNHDAMYWYRQDPGQGLRLIYYSQIVNDFQKGDIAEGYSVSREKKESFPLTVTSAQKNPTAFYLCASSMVSSPQGADTQYFGPGTRLTVL.

DNA for the CDR3: TGTGCCAGCACCCCTTTTGGGAGCAATGAGCAGTTCTTC. Its protein is CASTPFGSNEQFF. V is TRBV5-8 and J is TRBJ2-1; a possible D gene is TRBD2 (5 bases). The germline gives CDR1 SGHTS, CDR2 YDEGEE. V was cut by 6 bases and J by 6 bases, with 13 bases left in between. The CDR3 contains 13 residues. The full variable domain, its missing parts supplied by reference TRBV5-8 and TRBJ2-1, is EAGVTQSPTHLIKTRGQQATLRCSPISGHTSVYWYQQALGLGLQFLLWYDEGEERNRGNFPPRFSGRQFPNYSSELNVNALELEDSALYLCASTPFGSNEQFFGPGTRLTVL.

This chain's CDR3 is CASSQSTSASGAKNIQYF. Here the CDR3 DNA reads TGTGCCAGCAGCCAATCGACGAGCGCCTCTGGGGCCAAAAACATTCAGTACTTC. V and J are TRBV16 and TRBJ2-4; no firm D call. V was shortened by 0 bases and J by 1 base, with 16 bases between the two germline ends. The germline gives CDR1 KGHSY, CDR2 FQNENV. This CDR3 comprises 18 residues.

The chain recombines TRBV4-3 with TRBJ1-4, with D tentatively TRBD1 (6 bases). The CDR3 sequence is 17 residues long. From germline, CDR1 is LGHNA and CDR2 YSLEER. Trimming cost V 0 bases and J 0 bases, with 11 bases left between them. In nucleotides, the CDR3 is TGCGCCAGCAGCCAAGACGGCAGGGGAGCAACTAATGAAAAACTGTTTTTT. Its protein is CASSQDGRGATNEKLFF.

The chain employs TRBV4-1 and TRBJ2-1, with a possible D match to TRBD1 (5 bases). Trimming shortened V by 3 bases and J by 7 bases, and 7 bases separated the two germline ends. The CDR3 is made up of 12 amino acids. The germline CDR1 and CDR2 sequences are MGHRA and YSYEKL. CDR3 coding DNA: TGCGCCAGCAGCCAGGCAGGGAATGAGCAGTTCTTC. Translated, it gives CASSQAGNEQFF.

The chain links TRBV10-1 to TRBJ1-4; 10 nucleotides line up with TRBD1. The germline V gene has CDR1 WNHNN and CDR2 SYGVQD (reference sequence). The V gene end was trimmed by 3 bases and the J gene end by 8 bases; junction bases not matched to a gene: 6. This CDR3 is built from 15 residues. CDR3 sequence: CASSEEGQGTEKLFF. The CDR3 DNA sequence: TGCGCCAGCAGTGAAGAGGGACAGGGGACGGAAAAACTGTTTTTT.

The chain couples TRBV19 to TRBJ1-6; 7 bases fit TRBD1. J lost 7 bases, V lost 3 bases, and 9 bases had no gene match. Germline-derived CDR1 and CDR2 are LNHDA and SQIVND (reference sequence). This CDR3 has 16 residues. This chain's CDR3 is CASSITVTGENSPLHF. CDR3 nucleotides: TGTGCCAGTAGTATCACGGTCACAGGGGAGAATTCACCCCTCCACTTT.

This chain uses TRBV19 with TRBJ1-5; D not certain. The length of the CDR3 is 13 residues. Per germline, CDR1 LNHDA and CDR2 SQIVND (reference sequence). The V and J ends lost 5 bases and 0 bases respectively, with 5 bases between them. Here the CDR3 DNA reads TGTGCCAGTAGTTCTAATAGCAATCAGCCCCAGCATTTT. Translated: CASSSNSNQPQHF.